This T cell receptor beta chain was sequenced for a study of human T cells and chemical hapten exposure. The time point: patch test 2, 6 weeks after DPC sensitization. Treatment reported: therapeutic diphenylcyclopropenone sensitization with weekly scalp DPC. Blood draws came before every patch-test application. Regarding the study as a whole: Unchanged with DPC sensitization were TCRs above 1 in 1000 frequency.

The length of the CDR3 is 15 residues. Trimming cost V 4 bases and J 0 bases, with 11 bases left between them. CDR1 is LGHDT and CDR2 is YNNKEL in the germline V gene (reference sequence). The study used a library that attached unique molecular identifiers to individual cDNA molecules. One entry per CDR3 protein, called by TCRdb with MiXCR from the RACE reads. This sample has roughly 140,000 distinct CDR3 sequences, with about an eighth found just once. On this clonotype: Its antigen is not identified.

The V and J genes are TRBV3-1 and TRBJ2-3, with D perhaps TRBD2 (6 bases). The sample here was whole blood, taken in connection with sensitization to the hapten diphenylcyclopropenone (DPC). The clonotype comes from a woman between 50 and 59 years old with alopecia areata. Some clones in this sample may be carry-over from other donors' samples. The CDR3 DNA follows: TGTGCCAGCAGCCCGACGGGGGTAAGCACAGATACGCAGTATTTT. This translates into CASSPTGVSTDTQYF.